This TCR beta chain was identified during a study of radiation and T cells in renal cell carcinoma. As for time point: baseline pretreatment blood. The treatment: 15 Gy SBRT to primary tumor, nephrectomy 4 weeks later. The length of the CDR3 is 13 residues. The germline V gene has CDR1 SNHLY and CDR2 FYNNEI. TCRdb's table, derived via immunoSEQ multiplex PCR, lists solely in-frame clones and lacks some. The sample consists of about 150,000 clones, around 90% of them appearing once. This clone was recorded a few times. One end of the junction does not line up with germline, which may come from a read error.

The sample consisted of blood, taken from a patient whose treatment included radiotherapy and nephrectomy. V and J are TRBV2 and TRBJ1-3; the D is unclear. This TCR was recovered from a woman aged 70 to 79 with renal cell carcinoma. The DNA of the CDR3 is TGCCAAAGTCGGCAGAGCTCTGGAAACACCATATATTTT. It encodes CQSRQSSGNTIYF.